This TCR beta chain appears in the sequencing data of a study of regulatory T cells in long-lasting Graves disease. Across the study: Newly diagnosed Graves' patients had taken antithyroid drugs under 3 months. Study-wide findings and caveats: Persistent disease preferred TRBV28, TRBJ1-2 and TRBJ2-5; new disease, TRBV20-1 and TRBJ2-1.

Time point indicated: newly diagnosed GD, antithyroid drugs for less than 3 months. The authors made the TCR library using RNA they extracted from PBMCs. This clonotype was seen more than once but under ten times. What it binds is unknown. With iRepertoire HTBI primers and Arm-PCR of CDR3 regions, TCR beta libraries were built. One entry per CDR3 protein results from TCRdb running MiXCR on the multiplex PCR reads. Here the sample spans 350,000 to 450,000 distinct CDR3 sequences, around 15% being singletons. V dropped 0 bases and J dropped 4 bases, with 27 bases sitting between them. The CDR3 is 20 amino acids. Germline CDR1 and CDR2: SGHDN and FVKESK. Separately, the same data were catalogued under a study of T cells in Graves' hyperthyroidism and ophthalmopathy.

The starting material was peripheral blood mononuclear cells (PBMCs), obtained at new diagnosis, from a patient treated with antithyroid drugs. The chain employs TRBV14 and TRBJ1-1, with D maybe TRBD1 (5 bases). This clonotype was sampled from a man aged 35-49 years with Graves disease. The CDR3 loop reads CASSQDSVGGRVGGRTEAFF. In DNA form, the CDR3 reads TGTGCCAGCAGCCAAGATAGCGTTGGAGGCAGGGTGGGAGGTCGCACTGAAGCTTTCTTT.